This T cell receptor beta chain was profiled in a study of blood T cell repertoires in COVID-19. Background on the study: Specimens from acute and convalescent COVID-19 originated in the United States, Italy and Spain. T cells, B-cell-depleted T cells, or PBMCs provided the cDNA or gDNA that served as material.

Original processing notes: Researchers report that nucleated cell counts were estimated from reference gene primer amplification. The method was immunoSEQ multiplex PCR; TCRdb's version includes in-frame clones alone and lacks a portion of them. The V and J calls and clone size were taken over from that table, and D and trimming were inferred from the DNA. This sample has 40,000 or so clones, with 70% to 90% found just once. Germline values: CDR1 SGHRS, CDR2 YFSETQ. CDR3 length: 15 amino acids. The V gene end was trimmed by 4 bases and the J gene end by 3 bases; junction bases not matched to a gene: 4.

This chain uses TRBV5-1 with TRBJ2-7; the match to TRBD2 covers 13 bases. The source is a man in his forties or fifties with active COVID-19. The sequenced sample consisted of peripheral blood. The CDR3, as DNA: TGCGCCAGCAGCCCGACTAGCGGGAGGAACTACGAGCAGTACTTC. Encoded protein: CASSPTSGRNYEQYF.